The rows below give T cell receptor beta chains drawn from one sample of a study of blood T cell repertoires in COVID-19. Assay used: immunoSEQ multiplex PCR; TCRdb lists only in-frame clones, some missing. The sample records around 250,000 clones, 85% to 90% being singletons. The material sequenced was peripheral blood. The receptors were gathered from a woman in her 70s with active or convalescent COVID-19. CDR3s leave out the opening cysteine and the closing phenylalanine or tryptophan. Fields, in order: V gene, J gene, CDR3 protein.

V: TRBV21-1; J: TRBJ2-4; CDR3: ASSKGEEQEGSNIQY
V: TRBV21-1; J: TRBJ1-2; CDR3: ASSIKGPTGTGGYGYGYT
V: TRBV9; J: TRBJ1-4; CDR3: ASSVGPTDNEKLF
V: TRBV27; J: TRBJ1-2; CDR3: ASSLGGGQNYGYT
V: TRBV14; J: TRBJ2-6; CDR3: ASSHVPGQGANVLT
V: TRBV5-1; J: TRBJ1-2; CDR3: ASSPMTGGGTPDGYT
V: TRBV4-3; J: TRBJ1-1; CDR3: ASSQADRRMEKAF
V: TRBV6-5; J: TRBJ1-3; CDR3: ASRRDRGDTIY
V: TRBV10-3; J: TRBJ2-1; CDR3: AISAPSGGRGDEQF
V: TRBV7-9; J: TRBJ2-5; CDR3: ASSSPQGWETQY
V: TRBV6-6; J: TRBJ2-2; CDR3: ASRAPRGGTGELF
V: TRBV5-6; J: TRBJ1-2; CDR3: ASSLRSWDRVPYGYT